The T cell receptor beta chain described here comes from a study of blood T cell repertoires in COVID-19. Study at large: The United States, Italy and Spain provided the acute and convalescent COVID-19 samples. PBMCs, B-cell-depleted T cells, or T cells were the source of the cDNA or gDNA that made up the material.

Per the study methods: Nucleated cell counts were estimated from reference gene primer amplification. Profiled with immunoSEQ multiplex PCR; TCRdb holds only in-frame clones, not every one. The DNA was the basis for D and trimming; V, J and clone size are from that table. The sample lists about 240,000 clones, roughly 87% seen once, with just over 7% in the top ten. The CDR3 spans 16 residues. Germline-derived CDR1 and CDR2 are SEHNR and FQNEAQ (reference sequence). V was shortened by 1 base and J by 1 base, with 11 bases between the two germline ends. Sequenced material: peripheral blood. V and J are TRBV7-9 and TRBJ1-3; weak D call: TRBD1 (5 bases). The TCR was taken from a man in his fifties or sixties who had recovered from COVID-19. Here the CDR3 DNA reads TGTGCCAGCAGCTTAGATGACAGACCTTCTGGAAACACCATATATTTT. Protein product: CASSLDDRPSGNTIYF.